One sample yielded the 3 T cell receptor beta chains listed below, sequenced in a study of T-cell memory formation after mild COVID-19. MiXCR was run by TCRdb on the 5' RACE reads, yielding one entry per CDR3 protein. The sample has a few hundred thousand distinct CDR3 sequences, approximately 15% seen once. Sequenced: PBMCs or a T cell subset sorted from them (not recorded which). The receptors were sampled from a young man who had mild COVID-19 (a few samples of this study predate the infection). Cell type and time point are not known.

This clonotype was seen more than once but under ten times. The J gene is TRBJ2-5, the V gene TRBV4-3, with a weak D call TRBD1 (6 bases). Trimming left V 1 base short and J 5 bases short, with 17 bases between. CDR3 length: 16 residues. The V gene's germline CDR1 is LGHNA and CDR2 YSLEER. CDR3 in amino acids: CASSQVWVGAAETQYF. CDR3 bases: TGCGCCAGCAGCCAAGTTTGGGTGGGGGCTGCGGAGACCCAGTACTTC.

This clonotype has a count of ten or more. The gene calls are TRBV4-3 and TRBJ2-3, with unresolved D. CDR1 and CDR2 (germline): LGHNA, YSLEER. V was pared by 0 bases and J by 2 bases, with 12 bases between. The length of the CDR3 is 16 residues. The CDR3 loop is CASSQDAGGSTDTQYF. The CDR3 bases are TGCGCCAGCAGCCAAGACGCCGGCGGATCCACAGATACGCAGTATTTT.

The rearrangement links TRBV20-1 to TRBJ2-5; D remains unclear. Trimming took 5 bases from V and 5 from J, leaving 21 bases between them. The germline V gene encodes CDR1 DFQATT and CDR2 SNEGSKA (reference sequence). The length of the CDR3 is 15 residues. The CDR3 spells CSAYDSGGRVETQYF. CDR3 sequence (DNA): TGCAGTGCTTACGACTCGGGTGGCCGTGTCGAGACCCAGTACTTC.